This T cell receptor (beta chain) originates from a study of CD8+CD57+ T cells in acquired aplastic anemia. Study overall: DNA recovered from sorted CD4+ and CD8+ cells had a mean of about 3 ug. Whole-study findings and limits: Significance was not reached for CD8+ Simpson's diversity between patients and controls. Shared by patients and controls, nearly 30 CD8+ CDR3s were abundant in patients.

In regard to this clonotype: Its antigen is unidentified.

Germline CDR1 SSHAT, CDR2 FNYEAQ (reference sequence). The CDR3 contains 15 residues. The germline V and J ends were trimmed by 5 bases and 2 bases, with 13 bases remaining between them. TCR beta VDJ and CDR3 profiling used genomic DNA as template. MiXCR, run by TCRdb on the reads, gives a single entry per CDR3 protein. The repertoire includes tens of thousands of distinct CDR3 sequences, 40% to 55% of them detected once, and 65% to 80% sits in the top ten. The receptor was isolated from a human donor in good health, serving as a control. Sequenced: sorted CD4+, CD8+, or CD8+CD57+ T cells (not recorded which) from PBMCs. The chain recombines TRBV7-7 with TRBJ1-5, with D unclear. In DNA form, the CDR3 reads TGTGCCAGCAGCCCGTTGGTCTTTTGCAATCAGCCCCAGCATTTT. Protein sequence: CASSPLVFCNQPQHF. Drawing the rest from reference TRBV7-7 and TRBJ1-5, the complete variable domain is GAGVSQSPRYKVTKRGQDVTLRCDPISSHATLYWYQQALGQGPEFLTYFNYEAQPDKSGLPSDRFSAERPEGSISTLTIQRTEQRDSAMYRCASSPLVFCNQPQHFGDGTRLSIL.